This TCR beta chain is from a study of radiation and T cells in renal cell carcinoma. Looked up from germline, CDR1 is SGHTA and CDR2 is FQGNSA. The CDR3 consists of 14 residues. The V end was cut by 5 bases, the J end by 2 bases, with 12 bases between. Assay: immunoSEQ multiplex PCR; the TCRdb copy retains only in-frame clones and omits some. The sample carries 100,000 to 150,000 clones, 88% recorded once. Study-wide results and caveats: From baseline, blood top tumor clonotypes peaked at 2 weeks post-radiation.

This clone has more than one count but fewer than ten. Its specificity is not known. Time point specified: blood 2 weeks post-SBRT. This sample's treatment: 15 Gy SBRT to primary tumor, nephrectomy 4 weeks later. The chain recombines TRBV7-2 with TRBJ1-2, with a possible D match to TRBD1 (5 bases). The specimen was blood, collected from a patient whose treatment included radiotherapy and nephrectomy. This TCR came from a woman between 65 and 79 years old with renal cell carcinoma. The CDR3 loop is CASSPDTTNYGYTF. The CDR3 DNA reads TGTGCCAGCAGCCCGGACACAACGAACTATGGCTACACCTTC.